Only one count was recorded for the clone carrying this T cell receptor beta chain. Its antigen is still unknown. This sample stems from a study of T cell responses to AZD1222 COVID-19 vaccine. The study's findings and limits: Donors, mostly white British, included more females; clonal diversity was possibly underestimated. With two AZD1222 doses given, Spike-specific TCR breadth and depth both rose.

The CDR3 loop spans 17 amino acids. Germline CDR1 and CDR2: LGHDT and YNNKEL (reference sequence). Germline trimming cut 0 bases from V and 1 base from J; bases unmatched to any gene: 6. Profiling relied on immunoSEQ multiplex PCR, and the TCRdb table lists in-frame clones only, not all of them. The sample lists 60,000 to 85,000 clones, over 60% occurring once. This receptor was obtained from an adult who received the MenACWY meningococcal vaccine as a control. This specimen was peripheral blood, taken 28 days after the second dose of the MenACWY control vaccine. The chain combines TRBV3-1 (or the pseudogene TRBV3-2) with TRBJ2-5; 9 nucleotides agree with TRBD2. CDR3 nucleotides: TGTGCCAGCAGCCAAGATGAAGCGGGGGGCATCCAAGAGACCCAGTACTTC. This gives the protein CASSQDEAGGIQETQYF.